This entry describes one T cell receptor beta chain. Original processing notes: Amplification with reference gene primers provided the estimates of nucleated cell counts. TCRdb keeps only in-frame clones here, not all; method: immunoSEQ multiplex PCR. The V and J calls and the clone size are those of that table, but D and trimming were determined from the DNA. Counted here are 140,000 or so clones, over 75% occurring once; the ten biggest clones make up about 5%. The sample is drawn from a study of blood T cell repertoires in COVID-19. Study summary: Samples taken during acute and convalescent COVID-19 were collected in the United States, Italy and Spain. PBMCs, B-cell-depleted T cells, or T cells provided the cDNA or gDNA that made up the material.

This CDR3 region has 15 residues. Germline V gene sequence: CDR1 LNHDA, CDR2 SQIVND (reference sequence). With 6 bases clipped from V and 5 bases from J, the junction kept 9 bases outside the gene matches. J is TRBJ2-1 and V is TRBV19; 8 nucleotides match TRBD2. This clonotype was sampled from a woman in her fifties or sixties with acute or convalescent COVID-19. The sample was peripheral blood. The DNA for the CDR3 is TGTGCCAGTAGCCTCGGGGGGGCGGGTGACAATGAGCAGTTCTTC. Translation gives CASSLGGAGDNEQFF.